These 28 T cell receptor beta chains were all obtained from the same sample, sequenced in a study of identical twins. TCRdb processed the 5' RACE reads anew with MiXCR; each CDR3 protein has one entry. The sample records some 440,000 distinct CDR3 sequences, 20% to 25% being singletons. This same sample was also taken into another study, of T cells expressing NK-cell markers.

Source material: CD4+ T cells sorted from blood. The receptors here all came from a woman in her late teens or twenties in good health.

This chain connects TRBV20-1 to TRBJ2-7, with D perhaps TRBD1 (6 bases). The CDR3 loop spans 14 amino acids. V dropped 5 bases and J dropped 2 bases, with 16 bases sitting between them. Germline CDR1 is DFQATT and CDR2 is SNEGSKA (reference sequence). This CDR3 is CSAQGQTLPYEQYF. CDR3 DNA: TGCAGTGCTCAAGGACAGACGCTTCCCTACGAGCAGTACTTC.

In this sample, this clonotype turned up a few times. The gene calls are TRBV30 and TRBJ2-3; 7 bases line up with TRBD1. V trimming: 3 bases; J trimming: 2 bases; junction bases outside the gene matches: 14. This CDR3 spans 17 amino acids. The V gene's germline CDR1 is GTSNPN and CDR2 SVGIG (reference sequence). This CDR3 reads CAWSAADRDRNTDTQYF. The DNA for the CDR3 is TGTGCCTGGAGCGCCGCGGACCGGGACAGAAACACAGATACGCAGTATTTT.

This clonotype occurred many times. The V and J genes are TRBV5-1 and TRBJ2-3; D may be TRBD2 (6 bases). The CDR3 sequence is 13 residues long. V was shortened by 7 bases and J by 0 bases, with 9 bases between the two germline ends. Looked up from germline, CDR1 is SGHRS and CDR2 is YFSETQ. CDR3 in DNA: TGCGCCAGCGGGGACTCGAGCACAGATACGCAGTATTTT. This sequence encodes CASGDSSTDTQYF.

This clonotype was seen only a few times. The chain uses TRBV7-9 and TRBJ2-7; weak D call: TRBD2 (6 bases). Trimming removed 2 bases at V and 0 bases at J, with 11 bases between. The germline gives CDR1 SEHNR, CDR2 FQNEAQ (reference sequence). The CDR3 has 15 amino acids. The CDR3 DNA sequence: TGTGCCAGCAGCTTATCAGTAGCGGTCTCCTACGAGCAGTACTTC. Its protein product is CASSLSVAVSYEQYF.

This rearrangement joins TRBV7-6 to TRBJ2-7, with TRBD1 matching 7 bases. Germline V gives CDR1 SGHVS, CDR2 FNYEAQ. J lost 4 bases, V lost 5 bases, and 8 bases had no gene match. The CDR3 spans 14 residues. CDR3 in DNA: TGTGCCAGCAGCCCGGGACAGAAGACTTACGAGCAGTACTTC. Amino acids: CASSPGQKTYEQYF.

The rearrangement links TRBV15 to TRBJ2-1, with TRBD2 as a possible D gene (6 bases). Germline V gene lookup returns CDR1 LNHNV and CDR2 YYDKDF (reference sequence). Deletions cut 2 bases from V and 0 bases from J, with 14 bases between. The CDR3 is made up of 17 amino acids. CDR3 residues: CATSRSTGLLSYNEQFF. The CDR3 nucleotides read TGTGCCACCAGCAGATCCACCGGACTACTCTCCTACAATGAGCAGTTCTTC.

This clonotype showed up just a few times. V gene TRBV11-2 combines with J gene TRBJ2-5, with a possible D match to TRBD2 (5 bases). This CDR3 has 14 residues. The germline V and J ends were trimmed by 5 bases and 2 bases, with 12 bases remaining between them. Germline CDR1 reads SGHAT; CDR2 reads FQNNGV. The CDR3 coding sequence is TGTGCCAGCAGCCCCGGTAGCGATCAAGAGACCCAGTACTTC. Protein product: CASSPGSDQETQYF.

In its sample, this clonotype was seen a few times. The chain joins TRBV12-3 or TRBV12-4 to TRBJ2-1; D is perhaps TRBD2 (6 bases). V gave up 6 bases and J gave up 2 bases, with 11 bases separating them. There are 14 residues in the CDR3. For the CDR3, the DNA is TGTGCCAGCAGACCGAGGAGGGCCTACAATGAGCAGTTCTTC. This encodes CASRPRRAYNEQFF.

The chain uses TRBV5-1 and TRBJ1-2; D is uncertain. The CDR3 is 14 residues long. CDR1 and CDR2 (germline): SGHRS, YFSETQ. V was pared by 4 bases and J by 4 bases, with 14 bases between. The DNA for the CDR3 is TGCGCCAGCAGCACGACTTCGCGGTCCTATGGCTACACCTTC. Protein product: CASSTTSRSYGYTF.

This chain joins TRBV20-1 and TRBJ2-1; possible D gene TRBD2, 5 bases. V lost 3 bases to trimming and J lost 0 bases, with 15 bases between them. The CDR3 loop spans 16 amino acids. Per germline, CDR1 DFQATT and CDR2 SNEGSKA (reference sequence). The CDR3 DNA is TGCAGTGCTAGTGACCCCAAGCGGCCCTCCTACAATGAGCAGTTCTTC. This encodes CSASDPKRPSYNEQFF.

The CDR3 here is CATTSFNRGLDTQYF. The CDR3 DNA sequence: TGTGCCACCACCTCGTTTAACAGGGGGCTGGATACGCAGTATTTT. The V and J genes are TRBV15 and TRBJ2-3; 9 bases agree with TRBD1. The ends lost 7 bases at V and 6 bases at J; junction bases unmatched: 11. Per the germline V gene, CDR1 is LNHNV and CDR2 is YYDKDF (reference sequence). The CDR3 runs 15 residues.

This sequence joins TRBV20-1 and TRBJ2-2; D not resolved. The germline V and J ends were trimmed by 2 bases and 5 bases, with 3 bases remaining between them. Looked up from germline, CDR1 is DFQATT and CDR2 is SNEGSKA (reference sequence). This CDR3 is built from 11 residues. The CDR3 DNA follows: TGCAGTGCTAGACGGACCGGGGAGCTGTTTTTT. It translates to CSARRTGELFF.

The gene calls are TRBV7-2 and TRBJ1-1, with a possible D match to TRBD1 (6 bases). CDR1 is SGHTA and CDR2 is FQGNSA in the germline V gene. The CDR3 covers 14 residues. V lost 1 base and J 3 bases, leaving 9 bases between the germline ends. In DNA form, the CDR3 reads TGTGCCAGCAGCTTAGTACAGGGTTACACTGAAGCTTTCTTT. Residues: CASSLVQGYTEAFF. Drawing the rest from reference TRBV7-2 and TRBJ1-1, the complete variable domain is GAGVSQSPSNKVTEKGKDVELRCDPISGHTALYWYRQSLGQGLEFLIYFQGNSAPDKSGLPSDRFSAERTGGSVSTLTIQRTQQEDSAVYLCASSLVQGYTEAFFGQGTRLTVV.

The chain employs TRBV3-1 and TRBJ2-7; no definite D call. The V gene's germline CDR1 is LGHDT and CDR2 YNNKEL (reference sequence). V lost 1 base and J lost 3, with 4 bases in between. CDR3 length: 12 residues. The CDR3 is CASSQVYYEQYF. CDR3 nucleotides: TGTGCCAGCAGCCAAGTTTACTACGAGCAGTACTTC.

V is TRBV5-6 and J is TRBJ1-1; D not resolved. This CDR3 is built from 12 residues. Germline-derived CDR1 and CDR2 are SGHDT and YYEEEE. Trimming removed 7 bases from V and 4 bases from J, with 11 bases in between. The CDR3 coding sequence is TGTGCCAGCGCCCCGGGAGGCACTGAAGCTTTCTTT. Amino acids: CASAPGGTEAFF.

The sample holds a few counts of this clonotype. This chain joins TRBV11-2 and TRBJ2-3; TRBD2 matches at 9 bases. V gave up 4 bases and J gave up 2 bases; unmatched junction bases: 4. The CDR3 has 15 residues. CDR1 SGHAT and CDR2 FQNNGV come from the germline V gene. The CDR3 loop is CASSSIAGVTDTQYF. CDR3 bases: TGTGCCAGCAGCTCAATAGCGGGAGTCACAGATACGCAGTATTTT.

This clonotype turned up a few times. CDR3 loop: CATSRIYNEQFF. In DNA, the CDR3 is TGTGCCACCAGCAGAATATACAATGAGCAGTTCTTC. This chain links TRBV15 with TRBJ2-1; D not resolved. The CDR3 is 12 amino acids. From germline, CDR1 is LNHNV and CDR2 YYDKDF (reference sequence). Trimming removed 2 bases at V and 4 bases at J, with 3 bases between.

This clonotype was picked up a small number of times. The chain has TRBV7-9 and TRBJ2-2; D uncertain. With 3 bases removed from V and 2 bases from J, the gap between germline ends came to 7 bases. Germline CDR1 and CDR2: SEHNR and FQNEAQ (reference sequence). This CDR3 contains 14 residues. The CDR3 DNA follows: TGTGCCAGCAGCTTCGGGCCTAACACCGGGGAGCTGTTTTTT. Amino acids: CASSFGPNTGELFF.

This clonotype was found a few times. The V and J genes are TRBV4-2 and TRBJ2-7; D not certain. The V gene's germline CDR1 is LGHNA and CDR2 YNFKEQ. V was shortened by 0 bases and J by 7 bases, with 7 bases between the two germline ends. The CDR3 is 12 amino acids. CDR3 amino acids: CASSQDLGEQYF. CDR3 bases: TGTGCCAGCAGCCAAGATCTGGGGGAGCAGTACTTC.

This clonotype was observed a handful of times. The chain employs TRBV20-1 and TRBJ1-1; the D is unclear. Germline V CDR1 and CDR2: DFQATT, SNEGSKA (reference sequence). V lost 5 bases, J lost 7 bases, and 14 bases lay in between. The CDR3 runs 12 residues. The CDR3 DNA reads TGCAGTGCTCGGAACCGTCGTATTGAAGCTTTCTTT. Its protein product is CSARNRRIEAFF.

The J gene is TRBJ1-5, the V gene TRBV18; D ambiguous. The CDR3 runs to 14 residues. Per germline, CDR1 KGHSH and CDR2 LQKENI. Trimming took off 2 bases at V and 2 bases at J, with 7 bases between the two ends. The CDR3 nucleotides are TGTGCCAGCTCACCAGAGGTGGGCAATCAGCCCCAGCATTTT. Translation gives CASSPEVGNQPQHF.

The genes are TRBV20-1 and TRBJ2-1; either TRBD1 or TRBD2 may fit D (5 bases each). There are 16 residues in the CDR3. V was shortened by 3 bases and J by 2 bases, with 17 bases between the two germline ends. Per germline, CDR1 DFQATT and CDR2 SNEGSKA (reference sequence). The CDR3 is CSARRPRDRTYNEQFF. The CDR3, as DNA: TGCAGTGCTAGGCGCCCCCGGGACCGAACCTACAATGAGCAGTTCTTC.

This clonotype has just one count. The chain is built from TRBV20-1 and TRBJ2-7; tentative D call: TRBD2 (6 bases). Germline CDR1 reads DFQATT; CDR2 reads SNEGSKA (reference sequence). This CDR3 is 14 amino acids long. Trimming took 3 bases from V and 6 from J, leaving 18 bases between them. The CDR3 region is CSARGTVGLAEQYF. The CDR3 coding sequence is TGCAGTGCTAGGGGGACTGTAGGTTTGGCCGAGCAGTACTTC.

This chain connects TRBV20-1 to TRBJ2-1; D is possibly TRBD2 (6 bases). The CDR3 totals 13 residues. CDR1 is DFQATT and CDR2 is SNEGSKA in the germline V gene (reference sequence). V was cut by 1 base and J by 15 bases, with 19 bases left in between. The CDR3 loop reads CSARGGAYFRPFF. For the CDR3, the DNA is TGCAGTGCTAGAGGCGGGGCCTACTTCCGGCCGTTCTTC.

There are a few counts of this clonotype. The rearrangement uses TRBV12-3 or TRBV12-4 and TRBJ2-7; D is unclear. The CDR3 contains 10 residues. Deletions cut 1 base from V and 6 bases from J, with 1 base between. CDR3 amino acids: CASSLGEQYF. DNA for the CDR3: TGTGCCAGCAGTTTAGGCGAGCAGTACTTC.

The CDR3 loop reads CASSFSSVTDTQYF. In DNA form, the CDR3 reads TGCGCCAGCAGCTTCTCTAGCGTCACAGATACGCAGTATTTT. The chain is built from TRBV5-1 and TRBJ2-3; weak D call: TRBD2 (6 bases). Germline loops: CDR1 SGHRS, CDR2 YFSETQ. V lost 2 bases, J lost 2 bases, and 9 bases lay in between. CDR3 size: 14 residues.

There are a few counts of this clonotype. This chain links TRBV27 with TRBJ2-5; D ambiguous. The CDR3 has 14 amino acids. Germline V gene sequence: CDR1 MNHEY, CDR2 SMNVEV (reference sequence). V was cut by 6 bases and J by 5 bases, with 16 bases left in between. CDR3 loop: CASSRTPPPETQYF. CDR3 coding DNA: TGTGCCAGCAGCCGAACGCCCCCGCCCGAGACCCAGTACTTC.

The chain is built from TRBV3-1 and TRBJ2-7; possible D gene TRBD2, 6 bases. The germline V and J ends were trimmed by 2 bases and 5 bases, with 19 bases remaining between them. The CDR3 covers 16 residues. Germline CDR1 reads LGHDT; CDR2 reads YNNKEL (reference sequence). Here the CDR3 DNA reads TGTGCCAGCAGCCAAACTCCAGACTCGGGAGCTGACGAGCAGTACTTC. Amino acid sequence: CASSQTPDSGADEQYF.